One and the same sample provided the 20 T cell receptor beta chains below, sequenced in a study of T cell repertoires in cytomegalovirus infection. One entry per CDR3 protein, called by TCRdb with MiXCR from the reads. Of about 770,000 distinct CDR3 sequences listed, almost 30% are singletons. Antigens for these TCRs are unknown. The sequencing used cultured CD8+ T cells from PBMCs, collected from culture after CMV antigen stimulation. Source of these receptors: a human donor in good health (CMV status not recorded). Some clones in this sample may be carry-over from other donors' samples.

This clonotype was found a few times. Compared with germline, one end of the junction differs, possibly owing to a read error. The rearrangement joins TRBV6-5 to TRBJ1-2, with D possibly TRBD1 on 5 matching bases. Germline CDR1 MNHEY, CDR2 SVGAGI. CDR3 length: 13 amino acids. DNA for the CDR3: TGTGCCAGCAGTTACGCGGGGCAGAAGGAGATCGCCTTC. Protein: CASSYAGQKEIAF.

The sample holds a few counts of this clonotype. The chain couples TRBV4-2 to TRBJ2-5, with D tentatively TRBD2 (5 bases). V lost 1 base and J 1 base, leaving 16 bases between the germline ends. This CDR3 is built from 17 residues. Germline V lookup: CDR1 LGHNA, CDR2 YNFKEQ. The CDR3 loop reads CASSQATNTRSQETQYF. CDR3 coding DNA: TGTGCCAGCAGCCAAGCCACCAACACTAGATCCCAAGAGACCCAGTACTTC.

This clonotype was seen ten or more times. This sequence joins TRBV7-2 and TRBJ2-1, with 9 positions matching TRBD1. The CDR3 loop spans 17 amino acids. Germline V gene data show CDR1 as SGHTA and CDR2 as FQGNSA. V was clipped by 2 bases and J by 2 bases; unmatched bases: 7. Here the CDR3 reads CASSLNRDRAAYNEQFF. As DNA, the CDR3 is TGTGCCAGCAGCTTAAACCGGGACAGGGCAGCCTACAATGAGCAGTTCTTC.

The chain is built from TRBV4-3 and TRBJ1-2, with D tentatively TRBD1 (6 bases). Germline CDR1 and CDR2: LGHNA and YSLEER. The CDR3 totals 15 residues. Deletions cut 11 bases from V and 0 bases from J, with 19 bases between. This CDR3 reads CASGRLGQTNYGYTF. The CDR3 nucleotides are TGCGCCTCAGGCCGCCTAGGACAGACTAACTATGGCTACACCTTC.

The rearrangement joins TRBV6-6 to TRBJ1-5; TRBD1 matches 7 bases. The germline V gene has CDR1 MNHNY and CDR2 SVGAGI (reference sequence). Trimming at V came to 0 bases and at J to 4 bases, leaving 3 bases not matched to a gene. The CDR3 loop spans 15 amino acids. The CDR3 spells CASSYSGQDNQPQHF. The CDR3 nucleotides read TGTGCCAGCAGTTACTCCGGACAGGATAATCAGCCCCAGCATTTT.

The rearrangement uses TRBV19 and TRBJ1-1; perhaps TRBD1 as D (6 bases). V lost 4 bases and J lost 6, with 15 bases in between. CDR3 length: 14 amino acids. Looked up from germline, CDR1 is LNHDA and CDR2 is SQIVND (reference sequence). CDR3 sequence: CASSSPGVRSEAFF. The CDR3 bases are TGTGCCAGTAGTAGCCCAGGGGTACGGTCTGAAGCTTTCTTT.

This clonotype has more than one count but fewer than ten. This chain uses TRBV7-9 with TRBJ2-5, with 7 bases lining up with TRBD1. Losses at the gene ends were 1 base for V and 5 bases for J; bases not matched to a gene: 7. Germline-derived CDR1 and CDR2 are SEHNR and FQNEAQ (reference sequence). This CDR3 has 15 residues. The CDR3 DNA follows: TGTGCCAGCAGCTTAGGGACAGGATATATGGAGACCCAGTACTTC. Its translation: CASSLGTGYMETQYF.

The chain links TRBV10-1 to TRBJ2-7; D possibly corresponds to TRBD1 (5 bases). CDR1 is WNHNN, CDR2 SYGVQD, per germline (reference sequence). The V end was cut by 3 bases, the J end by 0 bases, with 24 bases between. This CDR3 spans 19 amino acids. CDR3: CASSEGKGILAPSSYEQYF. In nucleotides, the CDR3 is TGCGCCAGCAGTGAAGGAAAGGGGATTCTCGCCCCCAGCTCCTACGAGCAGTACTTC.

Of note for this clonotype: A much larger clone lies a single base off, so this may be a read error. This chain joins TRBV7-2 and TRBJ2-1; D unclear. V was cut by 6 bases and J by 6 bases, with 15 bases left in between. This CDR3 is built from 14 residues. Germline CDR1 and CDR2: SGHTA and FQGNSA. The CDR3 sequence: CASSHPGSANEQFF. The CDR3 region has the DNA TGTGCCAGCAGTCACCCGGGTTCCGCCAATGAGCAGTTCTTC.

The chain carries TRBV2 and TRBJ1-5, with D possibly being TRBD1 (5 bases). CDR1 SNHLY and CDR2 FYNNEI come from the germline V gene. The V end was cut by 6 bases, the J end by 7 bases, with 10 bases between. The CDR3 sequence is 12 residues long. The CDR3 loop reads CASRRGSQPQHF. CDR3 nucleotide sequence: TGTGCCAGCAGGCGGGGGAGCCAGCCCCAGCATTTT.

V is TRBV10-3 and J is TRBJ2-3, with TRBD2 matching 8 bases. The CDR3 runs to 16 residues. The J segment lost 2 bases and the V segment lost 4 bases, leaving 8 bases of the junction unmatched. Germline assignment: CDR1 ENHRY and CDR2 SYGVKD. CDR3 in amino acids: CAISGLRGVDTDTQYF. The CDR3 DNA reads TGTGCCATCAGTGGCCTGCGGGGGGTAGACACAGATACGCAGTATTTT.

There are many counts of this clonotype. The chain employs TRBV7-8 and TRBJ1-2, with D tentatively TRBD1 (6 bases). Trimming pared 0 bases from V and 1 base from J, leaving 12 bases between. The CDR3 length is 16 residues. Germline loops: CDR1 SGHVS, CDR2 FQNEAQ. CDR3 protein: CASSLAGTPINYGYTF. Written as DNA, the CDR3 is TGTGCCAGCAGCTTAGCTGGGACACCGATTAACTATGGCTACACCTTC.

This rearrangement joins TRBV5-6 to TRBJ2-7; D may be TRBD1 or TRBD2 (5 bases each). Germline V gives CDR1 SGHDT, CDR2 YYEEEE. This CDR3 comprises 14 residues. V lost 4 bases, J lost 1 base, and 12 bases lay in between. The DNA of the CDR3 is TGTGCCAGCAGCCGTCGGGACCGATCCTACGAGCAGTACGTC. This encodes CASSRRDRSYEQYV.

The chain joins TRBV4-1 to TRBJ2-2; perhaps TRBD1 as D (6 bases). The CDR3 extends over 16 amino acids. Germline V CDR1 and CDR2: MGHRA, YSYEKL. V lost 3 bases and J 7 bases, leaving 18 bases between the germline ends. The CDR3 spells CASSQELTNRVGELFF. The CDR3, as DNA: TGCGCCAGCAGCCAGGAATTAACAAACAGGGTCGGGGAGCTGTTTTTT.

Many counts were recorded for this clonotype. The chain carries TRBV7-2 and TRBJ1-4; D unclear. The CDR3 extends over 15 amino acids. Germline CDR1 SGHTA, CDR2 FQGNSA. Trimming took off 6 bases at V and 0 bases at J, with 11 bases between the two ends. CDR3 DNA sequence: TGTGCCAGCAGACTGAACCGGGCAACTAATGAAAAACTGTTTTTT. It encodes CASRLNRATNEKLFF.

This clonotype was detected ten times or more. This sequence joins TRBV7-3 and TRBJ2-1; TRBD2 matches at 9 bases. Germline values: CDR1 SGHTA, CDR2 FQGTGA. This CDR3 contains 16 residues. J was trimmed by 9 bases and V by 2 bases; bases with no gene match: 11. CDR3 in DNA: TGTGCCAGCAGCTTAGACGGCGGGGGGGCCCGGAGTGAGCAGTTCTTC. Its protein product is CASSLDGGGARSEQFF. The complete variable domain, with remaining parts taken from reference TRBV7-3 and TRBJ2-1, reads GAGVSQTPSNKVTEKGKYVELRCDPISGHTALYWYRQSLGQGPEFLIYFQGTGAADDSGLPNDRFFAVRPEGSVSTLKIQRTERGDSAVYLCASSLDGGGARSEQFFGPGTRLTVL.

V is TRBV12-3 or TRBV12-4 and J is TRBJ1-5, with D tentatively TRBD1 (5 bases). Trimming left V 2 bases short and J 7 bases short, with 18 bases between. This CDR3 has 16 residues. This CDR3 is CASSLTRDGPRQPQHF. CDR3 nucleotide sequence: TGTGCCAGCAGTTTAACAAGGGACGGTCCGCGGCAGCCCCAGCATTTT.

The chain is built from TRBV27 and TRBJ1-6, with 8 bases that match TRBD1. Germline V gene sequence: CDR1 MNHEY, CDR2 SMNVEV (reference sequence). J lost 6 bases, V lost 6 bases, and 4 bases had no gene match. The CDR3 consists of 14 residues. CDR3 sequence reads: CASRFTGGNSPLHF. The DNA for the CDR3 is TGTGCCAGCAGATTTACAGGGGGTAATTCACCCCTCCACTTT.

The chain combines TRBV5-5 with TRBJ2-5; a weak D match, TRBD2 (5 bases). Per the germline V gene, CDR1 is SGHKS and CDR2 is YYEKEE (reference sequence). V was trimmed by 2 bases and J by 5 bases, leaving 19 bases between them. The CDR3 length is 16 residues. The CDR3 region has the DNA TGTGCCAGCAGCTTAGATCACCGGGGTGTTGGGGAGACCCAGTACTTC. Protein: CASSLDHRGVGETQYF.

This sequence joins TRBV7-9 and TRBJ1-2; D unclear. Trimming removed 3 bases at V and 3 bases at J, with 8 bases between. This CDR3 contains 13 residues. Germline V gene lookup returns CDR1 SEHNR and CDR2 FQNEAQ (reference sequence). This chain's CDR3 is CASSLKGYYGYTF. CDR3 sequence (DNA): TGTGCCAGCAGCTTGAAGGGATACTATGGCTACACCTTC.